The next 12 T cell receptor beta chains were all read from a single sample in a study of early T cells in non-severe SARS-CoV-2 infection. Using its own MiXCR run on the 5' RACE reads, TCRdb lists one record per CDR3 protein. The sample records about 58,000 distinct CDR3 sequences, roughly 13% being singletons. Sequencing was performed on whole blood. The receptors were gathered from an adult who was a healthcare worker with PCR-confirmed SARS-CoV-2 infection or an uninfected control (not recorded which).

The CDR3 nucleotides read TGCAGCGTTACAGGGGGTCATGGCTACACCTTC. This gives the protein CSVTGGHGYTF. The rearrangement uses TRBV29-1 and TRBJ1-2, with 8 nucleotides matching TRBD1. Losses at the gene ends were 5 bases for V and 6 bases for J; bases not matched to a gene: 2. Looked up from germline, CDR1 is SQVTM and CDR2 is ANQGSEA. The CDR3 loop spans 11 amino acids.

The V call is TRBV6-4, the J call TRBJ1-2; D is ambiguous. V was clipped by 5 bases and J by 2 bases, with 9 bases between them. This CDR3 region has 13 residues. CDR1 and CDR2 from the germline V gene are MRHNA and SNTAGT. CDR3 in DNA: TGTGCCAGCAGTAACAGCGGCAACTATGGCTACACCTTC. It encodes CASSNSGNYGYTF.

This rearrangement joins TRBV29-1 to TRBJ2-7; D is unclear. The V gene lost 5 bases and the J gene lost 1 base, with 6 bases spanning the gap. CDR3 length: 11 amino acids. The V gene's germline CDR1 is SQVTM and CDR2 ANQGSEA. The CDR3 reads CSVYTSYEQYF. The DNA of the CDR3 is TGCAGCGTTTACACATCCTACGAGCAGTACTTC.

This clonotype has only a few counts. The V call is TRBV5-1, the J call TRBJ2-7, with 11 bases lining up with TRBD2. In germline, CDR1 is SGHRS, CDR2 YFSETQ. The V segment lost 0 bases and the J segment 3 bases; nucleotides outside the gene matches: 2. CDR3 length equals 15 residues. The CDR3 spells CASSLGTSGHYEQYF. DNA of the CDR3: TGCGCCAGCAGCTTGGGGACTAGCGGGCACTACGAGCAGTACTTC.

The CDR3 DNA reads TGCGCCAGCAGCCACCCTTCCCCCGGGGAAGCTTTCTTT. It encodes CASSHPSPGEAFF. The genes are TRBV4-1 and TRBJ1-1; no firm D call. The V end was cut by 3 bases, the J end by 8 bases, with 13 bases between. This CDR3 region has 13 residues. Germline V gene lookup returns CDR1 MGHRA and CDR2 YSYEKL.

This clonotype was recorded a few times. This chain connects TRBV5-1 to TRBJ1-1; D uncertain. The CDR3 consists of 11 residues. In germline, CDR1 is SGHRS, CDR2 YFSETQ. V lost 6 bases and J lost 10, with 13 bases in between. In DNA, the CDR3 is TGCGCCAGCATCTACGGGAGTTTAGCTTTCTTT. Translating it yields CASIYGSLAFF.

CDR3 coding DNA: TGTGCCAGCAGCTATGACAGGGATGAGCAGTTCTTC. This codes for CASSYDRDEQFF. The genes are TRBV5-5 and TRBJ2-1, with 7 bases identical to TRBD1. The V gene's germline CDR1 is SGHKS and CDR2 YYEKEE (reference sequence). Germline trimming cut 3 bases from V and 8 bases from J; bases unmatched to any gene: 2. The CDR3 has 12 amino acids.

The table lists this clonotype with many counts. CDR3 sequence reads: CASSIAGQASTDTQYF. CDR3 nucleotide sequence: TGTGCCAGTAGTATAGCGGGACAGGCTAGCACAGATACGCAGTATTTT. This chain uses TRBV19 with TRBJ2-3, with 8 bases lining up with TRBD1. From germline, CDR1 is LNHDA and CDR2 SQIVND (reference sequence). V was clipped by 1 base and J by 0 bases; unmatched bases: 3. The CDR3 runs to 16 residues.

V is TRBV19 and J is TRBJ1-1; D is uncertain. The CDR3 has 13 residues. CDR1 is LNHDA and CDR2 is SQIVND in the germline V gene (reference sequence). Deletions cut 7 bases from V and 1 base from J, with 10 bases between. In DNA, the CDR3 is TGTGCCAGTAAAGTCTCAACGAACACTGAAGCTTTCTTT. Translating it yields CASKVSTNTEAFF.

This clonotype was recorded a few times. The chain uses TRBV19 and TRBJ2-7; D not resolved. The CDR3 length is 13 residues. V shed 3 bases and J shed 3 bases, with 9 bases lying between them. CDR1 and CDR2 from the germline V gene are LNHDA and SQIVND (reference sequence). CDR3: CASSMGTDYEQYF. The CDR3 nucleotides are TGTGCCAGTAGTATGGGCACCGACTACGAGCAGTACTTC.

In this sample, this clonotype turned up a few times. The chain recombines TRBV7-2 with TRBJ2-2, with 7 bases identical to TRBD2. CDR3 size: 17 residues. The J segment lost 4 bases and the V segment lost 1 base, leaving 9 bases of the junction unmatched. CDR1 is SGHTA, CDR2 FQGNSA, per germline. The CDR3 DNA sequence: TGTGCCAGCAGCTTAGTATGGCGGGAGTGGGCCACCGGGGAGCTGTTTTTT. This codes for CASSLVWREWATGELFF.

This clonotype occurred many times. The chain recombines TRBV7-9 with TRBJ2-5; D possibly uses TRBD1 or TRBD2 (6 bases each). The V end lost 0 bases, the J end lost 2 bases, and 13 bases lay between the germline ends. This CDR3 spans 16 amino acids. The germline CDR1 and CDR2 sequences are SEHNR and FQNEAQ (reference sequence). CDR3 DNA sequence: TGTGCCAGCAGCTTAGCGCTTGGAGGGACACAAGAGACCCAGTACTTC. Its translation is CASSLALGGTQETQYF.